This T cell receptor (beta chain) was recovered during a study of response to subunit inactivated influenza vaccine. Germline values: CDR1 DFQATT, CDR2 SNEGSKA (reference sequence). The CDR3 runs 13 residues. Trimming shortened V by 7 bases and J by 2 bases, and 14 bases separated the two germline ends. TCRdb itself ran the RT-PCR reads through MiXCR, one entry per CDR3 protein. Among just under 550,000 distinct CDR3 sequences listed, roughly 25% were seen once. This clonotype has only a few counts. The same data also went into a second study, on T cells expressing NK-cell markers. That paper states: 5'RACE template switching with UMIs generated TCR beta cDNA. Several experiments employed an anti-gamma-delta TCR antibody to confine sorting to alpha-beta TCR T cells.

Sequenced material: CD4+ T cells sorted from PBMCs, taken 11 to 12 days after vaccination. This sequence was found in a man aged 50 to 59 who received an inactivated influenza vaccine. The chain has TRBV20-1 and TRBJ2-5; D possibly corresponds to TRBD1 (5 bases). In nucleotides, the CDR3 is TGCAGTGTCGCGACAGCTTCTCAAGAGACCCAGTACTTC. Translation gives CSVATASQETQYF.